A single sample gave rise to the 25 T cell receptor beta chains below, sequenced in a study of blood T cells in healthy people across ages. Sample-barcoded 5' priming and a J-beta primer mix drove a second PCR of roughly 6 to 12 cycles. MiXCR, applied by TCRdb to the 5' RACE reads, yields one record per CDR3 protein. The sample consists of 600,000 or so distinct CDR3 sequences, under 30% of them appearing once. The material sequenced was blood. The receptors here all came from a woman of 80 years or more in good health.

The J gene is TRBJ2-5, the V gene TRBV20-1; 11 bases map to TRBD2. This CDR3 has 15 residues. Germline CDR1 DFQATT, CDR2 SNEGSKA (reference sequence). Trimming cost V 3 bases and J 1 base; bases outside gene matches: 4. The DNA of the CDR3 is TGCAGTGCTAGCCTTAGCGGGGGGGCCCAAGAGACCCAGTACTTC. It is translated as CSASLSGGAQETQYF.

V usage is TRBV5-1 and J usage is TRBJ1-1; D uncertain. Trimming removed 5 bases from V and 0 bases from J, with 8 bases in between. This CDR3 has 13 residues. The germline CDR1 and CDR2 sequences are SGHRS and YFSETQ. The CDR3 sequence is CASRSEMNTEAFF. The CDR3 coding sequence is TGCGCCAGCAGATCGGAGATGAACACTGAAGCTTTCTTT.

CDR3: CASSELSRGRGNTEAFF. The CDR3 nucleotides are TGTGCCAGCAGTGAATTGAGCAGGGGGCGCGGGAACACTGAAGCTTTCTTT. The rearrangement links TRBV25-1 to TRBJ1-1; 8 bases line up with TRBD1. The CDR3 sequence is 17 residues long. CDR1 MGHDK and CDR2 SYGVNS come from the germline V gene. V trimming: 1 base; J trimming: 1 base; junction bases outside the gene matches: 8.

This chain uses TRBV15 with TRBJ1-5; no definite D call. Trimming pared 0 bases from V and 5 bases from J, leaving 8 bases between. The CDR3 spans 14 residues. Germline CDR1 LNHNV, CDR2 YYDKDF (reference sequence). CDR3 region: CATSRDQGDQPQHF. The CDR3 DNA sequence: TGTGCCACCAGCAGAGATCAAGGAGATCAGCCCCAGCATTTT.

This clonotype has a count of ten or more. The rearrangement uses TRBV5-1 and TRBJ2-1; 7 bases agree with TRBD2. CDR1 and CDR2 from the germline V gene are SGHRS and YFSETQ. V was clipped by 7 bases and J by 6 bases; unmatched bases: 10. The CDR3 sequence is 14 residues long. Here the CDR3 reads CASHEPSGTNEQFF. The DNA for the CDR3 is TGCGCCAGCCACGAACCGAGCGGGACCAATGAGCAGTTCTTC.

The rearrangement uses TRBV9 and TRBJ1-6; D is possibly TRBD1 (6 bases). V was trimmed by 3 bases and J by 6 bases, leaving 16 bases between them. Germline CDR1 reads SGDLS; CDR2 reads YYNGEE. This CDR3 contains 16 residues. DNA for the CDR3: TGTGCCAGCAGCGCCGGCGGCACCAGGGGTAATTCACCCCTCCACTTT. This codes for CASSAGGTRGNSPLHF.

This clonotype was picked up many times. The chain joins TRBV7-6 to TRBJ1-1; D call uncertain. CDR1 and CDR2 (germline): SGHVS, FNYEAQ. The CDR3 covers 15 residues. V gave up 1 base and J gave up 2 bases, with 11 bases separating them. The chain's CDR3 is CASSLVSAANTEAFF. The CDR3 DNA sequence: TGTGCCAGCAGCTTAGTGTCGGCAGCTAACACTGAAGCTTTCTTT.

The sample holds a few counts of this clonotype. V is TRBV3-1 and J is TRBJ1-1; D not certain. Germline CDR1 and CDR2: LGHDT and YNNKEL (reference sequence). The CDR3 consists of 14 residues. Trimming took off 2 bases at V and 9 bases at J, with 16 bases between the two ends. The CDR3 sequence: CASSQTGGTAQAFF. In DNA, the CDR3 is TGTGCCAGCAGCCAAACCGGAGGTACCGCCCAAGCTTTCTTT.

This clonotype was recorded a few times. This clone may be a read error of a much larger clone one base away. The V call is TRBV12-3 or TRBV12-4, the J call TRBJ2-3, with 9 bases fitting TRBD2. This CDR3 has 18 amino acids. Trimming cost V 0 bases and J 2 bases; bases outside gene matches: 9. In DNA, the CDR3 is TGTGCCAGCAGTTTAGCAAGCGGGGGGCTCCGCGTCACAGATACGCAGTATTTT. This codes for CASSLASGGLRVTDTQYF.

This clonotype was seen repeatedly, ten times or more. Here the CDR3 reads CASSLAIGTSGGREQFF. Written as DNA, the CDR3 is TGCGCCAGCAGCTTGGCAATAGGGACTAGCGGGGGAAGGGAGCAGTTCTTC. V and J are TRBV5-1 and TRBJ2-1; TRBD2 agrees at 14 bases. CDR3 length: 17 residues. Trimming cost V 0 bases and J 10 bases; bases outside gene matches: 9. Germline V CDR1 and CDR2: SGHRS, YFSETQ.

Ten or more counts support this clonotype. One base away lies a much larger clone, so this may be a sequencing read error. The chain couples TRBV7-2 to TRBJ2-5, with a tentative D call TRBD1 (6 bases). Germline V gene lookup returns CDR1 SGHTA and CDR2 FQGNSA. The CDR3 totals 13 residues. Trimming cost V 1 base and J 11 bases, with 14 bases left between them. The CDR3 nucleotides are TGTGCCAGCAGCTTAGTACCTTACAGGGAGCAGTACTTC. Amino acid sequence: CASSLVPYREQYF.

The chain uses TRBV7-2 and TRBJ1-6, with a tentative D call TRBD1 (6 bases). Germline values: CDR1 SGHTA, CDR2 FQGNSA. V was pared by 3 bases and J by 1 base, with 16 bases between. The CDR3 has 18 residues. The CDR3 here is CASSLGTRGGSYNSPLHF. CDR3 DNA sequence: TGTGCCAGCAGCTTGGGGACAAGGGGAGGGTCCTATAATTCACCCCTCCACTTT.

Turning to this clonotype: This may be a read error, as it is one base from a much larger clone. This chain joins TRBV7-9 and TRBJ1-6; perhaps TRBD1 as D (5 bases). The V gene's germline CDR1 is SEHNR and CDR2 FQNEAQ (reference sequence). This CDR3 is 13 amino acids long. The CDR3 is CASSLGGYSPPHF. The CDR3 DNA follows: TGTGCCAGCAGCTTAGGGGGCTATTCACCCCCCCACTTT.

With regard to this clonotype: It may be a read error: a sequence one base away is much more abundant. This chain links TRBV24-1 with TRBJ2-1; TRBD1 matches 9 bases. The J call may be in error: the DNA end matches TRBJ2-7 better. Germline CDR1 reads KGHDR; CDR2 reads SFDVKD. This CDR3 region has 16 residues. The CDR3 loop is CATAGPRDRVGNEQYF. Here the CDR3 DNA reads TGTGCCACCGCTGGCCCCCGGGACAGGGTGGGCAATGAGCAGTACTTC.

In its sample, this clonotype was seen a few times. The rearrangement uses TRBV20-1 and TRBJ2-3; possible D gene TRBD2, 6 bases. This CDR3 is 14 amino acids long. Trimming took 4 bases from V and 0 from J, leaving 11 bases between them. Germline loops: CDR1 DFQATT, CDR2 SNEGSKA (reference sequence). CDR3 nucleotide sequence: TGCAGTGCTAAACGCGGGGATAGCACAGATACGCAGTATTTT. It translates to CSAKRGDSTDTQYF.

Concerning this clonotype itself: Compared with germline, one end of the junction differs, possibly owing to a read error. The rearrangement joins TRBV5-1 to TRBJ1-5, with TRBD1 identical over 9 bases. The CDR3 sequence is 15 residues long. Per the germline V gene, CDR1 is SGHRS and CDR2 is YFSETQ. The CDR3 sequence is CVSSVTGGSNQPQHF. CDR3 sequence (DNA): TGCGTCAGCAGCGTGACAGGGGGAAGCAATCAGCCCCAGCATTTT.

This clonotype was recorded many times. The gene calls are TRBV15 and TRBJ2-7, with TRBD1 matching 9 bases. This CDR3 is 15 amino acids long. With 3 bases clipped from V and 3 bases from J, the junction kept 6 bases outside the gene matches. CDR1 LNHNV and CDR2 YYDKDF come from the germline V gene (reference sequence). The CDR3 nucleotides read TGTGCCACCAGCAGGGCCGGGACAGGGTACTACGAGCAGTACTTC. Its translation: CATSRAGTGYYEQYF.

The rearrangement links TRBV14 to TRBJ1-1; D is perhaps TRBD1 (5 bases). V was shortened by 0 bases and J by 4 bases, with 12 bases between the two germline ends. Per germline, CDR1 SGHDN and CDR2 FVKESK. The CDR3 has 15 amino acids. The chain's CDR3 is CASSQEMAGSTEAFF. The CDR3, as DNA: TGTGCCAGCAGCCAAGAGATGGCAGGGTCCACTGAAGCTTTCTTT.

Only a few counts were recorded for this clonotype. V and J are TRBV3-1 and TRBJ1-1; D gene uncertain. The ends were cut back, 8 bases at V and 5 bases at J, with 21 bases in the middle. This CDR3 is 15 amino acids long. Germline V CDR1 and CDR2: LGHDT, YNNKEL (reference sequence). This chain's CDR3 is CASRDLRAALTEAFF. The CDR3 DNA reads as TGTGCCAGCCGGGATCTCCGGGCCGCCTTAACTGAAGCTTTCTTT.

Comment on this clonotype: The junction and the germline gene differ at one end; a read error may be behind it. The chain combines TRBV5-1 with TRBJ1-6; D perhaps matches TRBD1 (5 bases). The germline V gene has CDR1 SGHRS and CDR2 YFSETQ. The CDR3 has 14 residues. The DNA of the CDR3 is TGCGCCAGCAGCTCTCGGGACGGTAATTCACACCTCCACTTT. The encoded protein is CASSSRDGNSHLHF.

This clonotype was recorded at least ten times. The J gene is TRBJ2-7, the V gene TRBV12-3 or TRBV12-4; D remains ambiguous. This CDR3 has 14 residues. Trimming pared 1 base from V and 3 bases from J, leaving 10 bases between. CDR3 in amino acids: CASSLGPGRYEQYF. DNA for the CDR3: TGTGCCAGCAGTTTAGGGCCAGGACGCTACGAGCAGTACTTC.

This clonotype came up a few times. The rearrangement uses TRBV2 and TRBJ2-1; 12 bases align to TRBD2. CDR1 is SNHLY and CDR2 is FYNNEI in the germline V gene. The CDR3 totals 16 residues. With V trimmed by 6 bases and J by 6 bases, 9 bases remained unmatched. The CDR3 DNA reads TGTGCCAGCAGGGCCGGGACTAGCGGGCTGGTCAATGAGCAGTTCTTC. Its protein is CASRAGTSGLVNEQFF. The full variable domain, completed using reference TRBV2 and TRBJ2-1, is EPEVTQTPSHQVTQMGQEVILRCVPISNHLYFYWYRQILGQKVEFLVSFYNNEISEKSEIFDDQFSVERPDGSNFTLKIRSTKLEDSAMYFCASRAGTSGLVNEQFFGPGTRLTVL.

This clonotype has ten or more counts. J is TRBJ2-1 and V is TRBV3-1, with D possibly matching TRBD2 (6 bases). The CDR3 has 15 amino acids. V lost 4 bases and J lost 4, with 14 bases in between. The germline V gene encodes CDR1 LGHDT and CDR2 YNNKEL (reference sequence). CDR3 in amino acids: CASSLGGSKYNEQFF. CDR3 nucleotide sequence: TGTGCCAGCAGCCTGGGAGGATCGAAATACAATGAGCAGTTCTTC.

The table lists this clonotype with a few counts. A single base separates this from a much larger clone, so it may be a read error. The chain recombines TRBV10-3 with TRBJ1-5; 10 bases agree with TRBD1. Germline assignment: CDR1 ENHRY and CDR2 SYGVKD. V was pared by 10 bases and J by 5 bases, with 5 bases of the junction left unmatched. This CDR3 region has 13 residues. The CDR3 loop reads CATADRGDQPQHF. In DNA, the CDR3 is TGTGCCACGGCGGACAGGGGGGATCAGCCCCAGCATTTT.

This clonotype appeared many times. The chain recombines TRBV6-6 with TRBJ1-2, with D perhaps matching TRBD1 (5 bases). Looked up from germline, CDR1 is MNHNY and CDR2 is SVGAGI (reference sequence). This CDR3 comprises 14 residues. The V end lost 2 bases, the J end lost 6 bases, and 13 bases lay between the germline ends. CDR3 residues: CASSYPVRGHGYTF. CDR3 sequence (DNA): TGTGCCAGCAGTTACCCCGTCCGGGGCCATGGCTACACCTTC.